Listed here is a single T cell receptor (beta chain). Its recognized antigen is unknown. This may arise from a read error, as a much more abundant clone is one base away. As the CDR3 is not closed by the conserved phenylalanine or tryptophan, this likely results from a read error. This record comes from a study of T cell repertoires in cytomegalovirus infection (dated by TCRdb to the late 2010s). Regarding the complete study: Donor HLA type was relevant to the analysis, as public TCR beta signatures indicated carriage of CMV infection together with the matching HLA type. Results the study describes overall, beyond this receptor: In both this cohort and an independent cohort of 352 donors, the cumulative frequency of public TCR beta family members distinguished carriers of CMV infection plus the relevant HLA type. The ex vivo response was dominated by HLA-C-restricted CMV-specific TCR beta clonotypes, and the single most frequent clonotype in two of eight donors was supplied by these HLA-C-restricted clonotypes.

Deletion took 1 base off V and 3 bases off J, with a span of 12 bases between the germline ends. The germline V gene provides CDR1 SNHLY and CDR2 FYNNEI. With termini counted, the CDR3 has 15 amino acids. Of the read, only the CDR3 DNA is kept; its 45 bases are in frame from base 1. The data were produced on an Illumina HiSeq 1500. Using fastp trimming at Q25 and MiXCR clonotype assembly, TCRdb reanalyzed the public sequencing data and kept in-frame beta chains. Here each entry gathers all rows of one CDR3 protein and keeps the most common genes and DNA. A total of more than 350,000 distinct CDR3 sequences appear in this sample, approximately 33% of them only once. The top ten clones comprise roughly an eighth of the sample.

The sequence was obtained from a human donor in good health (CMV status not recorded). Some clones in this sample may be carry-over from other donors' samples. Here the chain combines TRBV2 and TRBJ2-5; no confident D gene assignment can be made. Sequenced material: PBMCs. The DNA reads TGTGCCAGCAGTGAAGGGCCTAGGGCAGAAGAGACCCAGTACTTA. The resulting protein is CASSEGPRAEETQYL.